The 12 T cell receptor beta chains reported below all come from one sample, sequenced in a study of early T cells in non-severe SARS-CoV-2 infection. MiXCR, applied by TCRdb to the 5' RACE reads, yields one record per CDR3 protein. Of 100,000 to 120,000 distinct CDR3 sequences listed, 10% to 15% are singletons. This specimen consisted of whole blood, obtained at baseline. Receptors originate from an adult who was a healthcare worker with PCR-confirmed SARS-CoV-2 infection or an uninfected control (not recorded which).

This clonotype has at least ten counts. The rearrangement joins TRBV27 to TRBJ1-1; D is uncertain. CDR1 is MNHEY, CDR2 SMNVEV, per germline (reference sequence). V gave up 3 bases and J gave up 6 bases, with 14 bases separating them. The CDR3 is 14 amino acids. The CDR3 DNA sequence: TGTGCCAGCAGTTTGTCAGGAGGTTTCGCTGAAGCTTTCTTT. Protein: CASSLSGGFAEAFF.

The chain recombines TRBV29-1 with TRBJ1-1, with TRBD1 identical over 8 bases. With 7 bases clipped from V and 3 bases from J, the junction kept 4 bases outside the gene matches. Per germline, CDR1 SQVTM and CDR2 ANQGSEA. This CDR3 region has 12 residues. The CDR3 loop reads CSALTGDTEAFF. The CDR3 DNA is TGCAGCGCTCTGACAGGGGACACTGAAGCTTTCTTT.

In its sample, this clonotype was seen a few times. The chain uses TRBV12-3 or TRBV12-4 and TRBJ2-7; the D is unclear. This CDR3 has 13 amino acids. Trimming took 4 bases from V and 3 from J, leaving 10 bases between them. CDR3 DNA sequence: TGTGCCAGCAGTTATTCAACAGACTACGAGCAGTACTTC. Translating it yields CASSYSTDYEQYF.

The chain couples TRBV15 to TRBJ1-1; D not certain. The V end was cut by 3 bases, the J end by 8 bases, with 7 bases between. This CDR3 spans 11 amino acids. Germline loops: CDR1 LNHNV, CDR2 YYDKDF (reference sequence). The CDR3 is CATSSPGEAFF. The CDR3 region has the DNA TGTGCCACCAGCAGCCCGGGGGAAGCTTTCTTT.

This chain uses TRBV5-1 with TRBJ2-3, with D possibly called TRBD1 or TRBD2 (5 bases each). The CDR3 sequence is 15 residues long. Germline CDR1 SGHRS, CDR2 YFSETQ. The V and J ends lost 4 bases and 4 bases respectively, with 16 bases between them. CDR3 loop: CASSLGTATPDTQYF. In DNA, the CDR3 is TGCGCCAGCAGCCTTGGGACGGCGACGCCAGATACGCAGTATTTT.

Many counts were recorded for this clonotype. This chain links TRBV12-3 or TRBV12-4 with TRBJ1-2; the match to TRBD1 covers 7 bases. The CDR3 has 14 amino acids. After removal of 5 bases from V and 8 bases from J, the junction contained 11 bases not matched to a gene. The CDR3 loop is CASSTSGGSRGYTF. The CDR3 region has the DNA TGTGCCAGCAGTACGTCAGGGGGATCGAGGGGCTACACCTTC.

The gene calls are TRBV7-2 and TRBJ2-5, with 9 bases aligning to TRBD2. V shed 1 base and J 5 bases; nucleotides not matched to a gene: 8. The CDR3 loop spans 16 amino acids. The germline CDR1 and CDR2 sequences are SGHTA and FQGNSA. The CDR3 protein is CASSLGATSGLETQYF. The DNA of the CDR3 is TGTGCCAGCAGCTTAGGGGCGACTAGCGGTTTGGAGACCCAGTACTTC.

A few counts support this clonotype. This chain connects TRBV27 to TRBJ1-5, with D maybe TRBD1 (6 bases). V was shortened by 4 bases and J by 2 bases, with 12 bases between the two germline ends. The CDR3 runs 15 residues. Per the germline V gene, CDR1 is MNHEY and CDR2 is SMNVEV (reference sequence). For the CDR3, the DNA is TGTGCCAGCAGTTCCACAGGGCGCGGCAATCAGCCCCAGCATTTT. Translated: CASSSTGRGNQPQHF.

The CDR3 DNA reads as TGTGCCAGCAGCCAACAAAGGGGAGATACGCAGTATTTT. Its translation: CASSQQRGDTQYF. The chain couples TRBV4-2 to TRBJ2-3, with D maybe TRBD1 (5 bases). Trimming removed 2 bases at V and 5 bases at J, with 8 bases between. Germline V gene sequence: CDR1 LGHNA, CDR2 YNFKEQ. CDR3 length: 13 amino acids.

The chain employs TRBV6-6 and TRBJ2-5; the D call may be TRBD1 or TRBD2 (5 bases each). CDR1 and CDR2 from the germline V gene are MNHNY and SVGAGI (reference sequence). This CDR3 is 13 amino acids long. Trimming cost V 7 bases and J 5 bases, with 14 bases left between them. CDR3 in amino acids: CASKTGWGETQYF. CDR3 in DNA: TGTGCCAGCAAAACGGGATGGGGGGAGACCCAGTACTTC.

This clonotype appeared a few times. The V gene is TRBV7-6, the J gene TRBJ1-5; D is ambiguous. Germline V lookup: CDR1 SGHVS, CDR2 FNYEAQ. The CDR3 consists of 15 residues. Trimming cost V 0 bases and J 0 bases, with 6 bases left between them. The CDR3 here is CASSLASDSNQPQHF. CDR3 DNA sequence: TGTGCCAGCAGCTTAGCGAGCGATAGCAATCAGCCCCAGCATTTT.

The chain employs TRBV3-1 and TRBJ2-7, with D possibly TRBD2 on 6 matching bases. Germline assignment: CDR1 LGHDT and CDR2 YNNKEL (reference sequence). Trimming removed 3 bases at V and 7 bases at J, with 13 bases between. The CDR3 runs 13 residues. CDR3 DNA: TGTGCCAGCAGCCAGCTTCTAGCGCGGGAGCAGTACTTC. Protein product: CASSQLLAREQYF.